This TCR beta chain originates from a study of shared clonotypes between healthy human individuals. The wider study: CD4 naive and CD4 memory each took three plates per donor, while CD8 naive took two and CD8 memory one.

Naive CD8 cells comprised CD45RO-negative, CCR7-positively selected cells, excluding terminally differentiated effector memory CD45RA+ cells. V lost 0 bases and J lost 0, with 12 bases in between. Germline lookup yields CDR1 LNHNV and CDR2 YYDKDF (reference sequence). The CDR3 consists of 17 residues. The material for each subset, its genomic DNA, was split evenly across several immunoSEQ plates. The data were produced by immunoSEQ multiplex PCR, yet TCRdb's version contains in-frame clones alone and is incomplete. In the table there are about 2.1 million clones, around 93% of which are singletons. The origin of this receptor is a man aged 18 to 30 in good health. Some clones in this sample may be carry-over from other donors' samples. This chain links TRBV15 with TRBJ2-1, with D uncertain. Sample: naive CD8+ T cells from PBMCs. CDR3 DNA sequence: TGTGCCACCAGCAGAGATGACGGCCCGAGCTCCTACAATGAGCAGTTCTTC. It translates to CATSRDDGPSSYNEQFF.